The source of this T cell receptor beta chain is a study of early T cells in non-severe SARS-CoV-2 infection. As for the study in general: The authors sequenced bulk RNA from unsorted whole blood, leaving chains unpaired.

Researchers tagged individual cDNA molecules with unique molecular identifiers. TCRdb itself ran the 5' RACE reads through MiXCR, one entry per CDR3 protein. Of about 98,000 distinct CDR3 sequences listed, 9.5% to 12% were seen once; the top ten hold 4.5% to 5.5%. Regarding the study as a whole: The study's VDJdb matching favored anti-spike CD8 responses and missed private and CD4 specificities.

Only a few counts were recorded for this clonotype. What it binds is unknown. Germline values: CDR1 MDHEN, CDR2 SYDVKM. The CDR3 is made up of 12 amino acids. V was shortened by 5 bases and J by 9 bases, with 13 bases between the two germline ends. The chain is built from TRBV28 and TRBJ1-1, with D unresolved. Sequenced sample: whole blood. The TCR was taken from an adult who was a healthcare worker with PCR-confirmed SARS-CoV-2 infection or an uninfected control (not recorded which). The DNA for the CDR3 is TGTGCCAGCAGTAACCTCGGGAGGAAAGCTTTCTTT. Translating gives CASSNLGRKAFF.